The entry that follows covers one TCR beta chain sequence. No antigen is known for it. Researchers used 3500 ng of total RNA for each TCR library. Using TCRalpha and TCRbeta cDNA, the researchers carried out two nested PCRs that lasted around 15 and 9 cycles. TCRdb reprocessed the 5' RACE reads and reports one entry per CDR3 protein, with no DNA. This sample's clone table lists about 300,000 distinct CDR3 sequences. The blood volume drawn from each donor was 2 to 3 ml. The sample originates from a study of monozygotic twins with inflammatory bowel disease. Points from the study as a whole: Possibly because of limited power, concordant and discordant twins showed no difference in repertoire similarity.

The sequencing input was blood. The receptor comes from a human donor with ulcerative colitis or Crohn's disease, or a healthy co-twin of an affected twin (not recorded which).

CDR3 residues: CASSLWVQGAGANVLTF. The chain recombines TRBV7-3 with TRBJ2-6; there is no DNA to check the TCRdb D call of TRBD1. CDR3 length: 17 amino acids. Per the germline V gene, CDR1 is SGHTA and CDR2 is FQGTGA.